One T cell receptor (beta chain) is described in this entry. CDR3 size: 14 residues. Unmatched junction bases numbered 8, after V lost 5 bases and J lost 6 bases. From germline, CDR1 is LNHDA and CDR2 SQIVND (reference sequence). Study processing details: Estimates of nucleated cell counts were drawn from the amplification of reference gene primers. Assay: immunoSEQ multiplex PCR; the TCRdb copy retains only in-frame clones and omits some. V and J calls and clone size are those listed in that table; D and trimming were worked out from the DNA. The table has 270,000 or so clones, roughly four fifths seen once; the top ten hold roughly 3.1%. In Cohort 3, a recovered donor had either two negative PCRs, clearance, or symptom resolution. This sample is part of a study of blood T cell repertoires in COVID-19. About the research overall: The study drew acute and convalescent COVID-19 samples from the United States, Italy and Spain.

Sequencing used PBMCs or T cells enriched from blood (not recorded which). The V gene is TRBV19, the J gene TRBJ2-5; TRBD1 aligns across 8 bases. This receptor was taken from a man in his forties or fifties who had recovered from COVID-19. CDR3 in amino acids: CASSPRQGWQTQYF. CDR3 coding DNA: TGTGCCAGTAGTCCGCGACAGGGGTGGCAGACCCAGTACTTC.